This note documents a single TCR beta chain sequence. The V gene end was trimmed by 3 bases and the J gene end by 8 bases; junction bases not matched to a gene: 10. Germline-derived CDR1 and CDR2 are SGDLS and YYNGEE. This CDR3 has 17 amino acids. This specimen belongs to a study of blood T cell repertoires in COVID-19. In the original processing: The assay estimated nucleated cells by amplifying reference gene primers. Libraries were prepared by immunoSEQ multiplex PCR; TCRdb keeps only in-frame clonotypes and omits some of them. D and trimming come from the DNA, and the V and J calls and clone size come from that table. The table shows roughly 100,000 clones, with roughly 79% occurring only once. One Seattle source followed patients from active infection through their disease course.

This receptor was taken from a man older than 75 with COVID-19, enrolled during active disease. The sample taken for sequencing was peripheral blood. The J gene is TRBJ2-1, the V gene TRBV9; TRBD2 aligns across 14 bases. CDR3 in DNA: TGTGCCAGCAGCGACCCTGTGGGGACTAGCGGGAGCCATGAGCAGTTCTTC. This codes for CASSDPVGTSGSHEQFF.